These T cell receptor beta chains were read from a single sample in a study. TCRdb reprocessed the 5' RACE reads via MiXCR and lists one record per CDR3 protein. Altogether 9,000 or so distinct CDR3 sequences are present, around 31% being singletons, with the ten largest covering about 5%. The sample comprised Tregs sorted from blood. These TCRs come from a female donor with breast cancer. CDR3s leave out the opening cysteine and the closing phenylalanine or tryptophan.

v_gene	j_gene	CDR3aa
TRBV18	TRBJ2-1	ASSPGGNSYNEQF
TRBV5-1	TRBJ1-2	ASSPPGTGALGYT
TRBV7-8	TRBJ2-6	ASSQTLGSGANVLT
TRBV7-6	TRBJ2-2	ASSLTNTGELF
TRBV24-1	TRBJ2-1	ATSEPHRGKGSDEQF
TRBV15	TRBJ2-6	ATSRASGAGGANVLT
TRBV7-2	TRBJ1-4	ASSDTGTRNEKLF
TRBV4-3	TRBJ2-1	ASSQDWEGEQF
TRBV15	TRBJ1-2	ATSERGNYGYT
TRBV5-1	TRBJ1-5	ASSNQPQH
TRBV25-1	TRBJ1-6	ASRTSESSPLH
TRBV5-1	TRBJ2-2	ASRTGTPTLF
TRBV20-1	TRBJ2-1	SARSGSSYNEQS
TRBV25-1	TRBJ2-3	ASTLASGADYGVTQY